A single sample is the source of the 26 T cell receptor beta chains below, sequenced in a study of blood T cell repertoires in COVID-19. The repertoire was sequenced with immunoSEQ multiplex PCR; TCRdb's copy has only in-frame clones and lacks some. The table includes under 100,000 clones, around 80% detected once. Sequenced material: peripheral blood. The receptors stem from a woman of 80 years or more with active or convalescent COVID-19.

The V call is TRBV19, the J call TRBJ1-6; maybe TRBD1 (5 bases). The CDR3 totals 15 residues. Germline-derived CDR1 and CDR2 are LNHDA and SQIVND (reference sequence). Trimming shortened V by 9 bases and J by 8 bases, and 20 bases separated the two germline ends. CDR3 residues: CASQDSLEFDSPLHF. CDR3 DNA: TGTGCCAGCCAAGACAGTCTGGAGTTTGATTCACCCCTCCACTTT.

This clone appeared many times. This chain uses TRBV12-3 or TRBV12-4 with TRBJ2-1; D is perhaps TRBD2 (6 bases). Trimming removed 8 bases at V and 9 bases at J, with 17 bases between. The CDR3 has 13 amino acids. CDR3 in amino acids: CASGYGGWSEQFF. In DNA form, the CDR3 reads TGTGCCAGCGGATATGGGGGGTGGTCTGAGCAGTTCTTC.

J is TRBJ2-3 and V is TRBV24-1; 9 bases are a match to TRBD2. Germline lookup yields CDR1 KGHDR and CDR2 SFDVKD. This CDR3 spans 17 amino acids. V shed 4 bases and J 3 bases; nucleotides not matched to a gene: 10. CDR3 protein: CATSDPWRGGLTDTQYF. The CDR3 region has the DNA TGTGCCACCAGTGACCCATGGCGGGGGGGCTTGACAGATACGCAGTATTTT.

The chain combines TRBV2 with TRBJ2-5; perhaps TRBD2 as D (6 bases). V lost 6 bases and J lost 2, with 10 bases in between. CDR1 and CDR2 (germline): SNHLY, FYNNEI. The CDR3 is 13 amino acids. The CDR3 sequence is CASRRDLQETQYF. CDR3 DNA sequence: TGTGCCAGCAGGCGGGACTTACAAGAGACCCAGTACTTC.

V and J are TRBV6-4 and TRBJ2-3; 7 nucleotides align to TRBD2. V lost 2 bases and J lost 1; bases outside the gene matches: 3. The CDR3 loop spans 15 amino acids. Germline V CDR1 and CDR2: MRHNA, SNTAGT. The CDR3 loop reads CASSDGAGGTDTQYF. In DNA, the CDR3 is TGTGCCAGCAGTGACGGGGCGGGGGGCACAGATACGCAGTATTTT.

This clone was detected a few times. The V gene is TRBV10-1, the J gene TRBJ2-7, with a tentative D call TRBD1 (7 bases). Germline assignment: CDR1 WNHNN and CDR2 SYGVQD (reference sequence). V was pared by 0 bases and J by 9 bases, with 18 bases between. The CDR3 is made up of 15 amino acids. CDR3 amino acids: CASSESSGQGGVQYF. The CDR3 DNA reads TGCGCCAGCAGTGAGTCGAGCGGGCAGGGGGGTGTGCAGTACTTC.

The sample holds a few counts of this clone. This chain's CDR3 is CASSGFLERSYNSPLHF. The CDR3 coding sequence is TGTGCCAGCAGCGGGTTCTTAGAGAGGTCCTATAATTCACCCCTCCACTTT. The gene calls are TRBV5-5 and TRBJ1-6, with unresolved D. The V end was cut by 4 bases, the J end by 1 base, with 15 bases between. This CDR3 is built from 17 residues. The germline V gene encodes CDR1 SGHKS and CDR2 YYEKEE (reference sequence).

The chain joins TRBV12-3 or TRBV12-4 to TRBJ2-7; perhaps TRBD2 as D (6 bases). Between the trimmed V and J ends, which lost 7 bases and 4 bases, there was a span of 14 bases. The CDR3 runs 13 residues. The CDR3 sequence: CASTSASEYEQYF. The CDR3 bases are TGTGCCAGCACCTCAGCTAGCGAATACGAGCAGTACTTC.

CDR3 nucleotide sequence: TGTGCCAGCAGTCCAACGGGTTTTAATGGCTACACCTTC. It yields the protein CASSPTGFNGYTF. The V call is TRBV6-5, the J call TRBJ1-2; D not certain. Germline lookup yields CDR1 MNHEY and CDR2 SVGAGI. CDR3 size: 13 residues. V shed 5 bases and J shed 6 bases, with 13 bases lying between them.

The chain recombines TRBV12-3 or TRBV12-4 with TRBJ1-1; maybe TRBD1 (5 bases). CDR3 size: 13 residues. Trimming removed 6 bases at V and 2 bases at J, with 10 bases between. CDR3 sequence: CASRQTANTEAFF. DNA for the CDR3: TGTGCCAGCAGACAGACAGCTAACACTGAAGCTTTCTTT.

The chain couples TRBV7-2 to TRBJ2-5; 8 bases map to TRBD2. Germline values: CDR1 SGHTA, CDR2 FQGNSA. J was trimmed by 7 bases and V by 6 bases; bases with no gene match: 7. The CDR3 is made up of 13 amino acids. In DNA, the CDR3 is TGTGCCAGCAGTTCCGGGGGGGCCGGGACCCAGTACTTC. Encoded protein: CASSSGGAGTQYF.

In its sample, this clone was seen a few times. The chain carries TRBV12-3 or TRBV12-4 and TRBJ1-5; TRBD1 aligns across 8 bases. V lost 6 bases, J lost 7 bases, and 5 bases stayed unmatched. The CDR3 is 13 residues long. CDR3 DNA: TGTGCCAGCAGCGGACAGGGTCAGCAGCCCCAGCATTTT. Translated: CASSGQGQQPQHF.

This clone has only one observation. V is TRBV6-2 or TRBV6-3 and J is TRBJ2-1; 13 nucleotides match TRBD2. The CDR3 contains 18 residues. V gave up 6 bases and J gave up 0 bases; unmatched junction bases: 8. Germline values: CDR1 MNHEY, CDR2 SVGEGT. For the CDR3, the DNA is TGTGCCAGCAGCAGTGGACTAGCGGGGGCGAGCTCCTACAATGAGCAGTTCTTC. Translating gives CASSSGLAGASSYNEQFF.

The CDR3 loop reads CASSLEGGLNEQFF. CDR3 DNA: TGTGCCAGCAGCTTAGAGGGGGGACTTAATGAGCAGTTCTTC. The chain carries TRBV11-3 and TRBJ2-1; perhaps TRBD2 as D (6 bases). V was trimmed by 0 bases and J by 7 bases, leaving 10 bases between them. CDR3 length: 14 amino acids. The germline V gene has CDR1 SGHNT and CDR2 YENEEA.

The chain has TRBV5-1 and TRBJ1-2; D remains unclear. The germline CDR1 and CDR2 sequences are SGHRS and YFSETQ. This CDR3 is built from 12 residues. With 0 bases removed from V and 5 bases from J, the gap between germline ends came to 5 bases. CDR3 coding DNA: TGCGCCAGCAGCTTGGGAGGATATGGCTACACCTTC. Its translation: CASSLGGYGYTF.

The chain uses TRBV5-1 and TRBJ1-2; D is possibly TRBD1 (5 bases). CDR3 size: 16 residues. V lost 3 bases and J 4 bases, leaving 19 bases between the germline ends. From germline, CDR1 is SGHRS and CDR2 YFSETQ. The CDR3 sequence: CASSWGTTEFAYGYTF. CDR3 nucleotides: TGCGCCAGCAGCTGGGGGACTACCGAGTTTGCCTATGGCTACACCTTC.

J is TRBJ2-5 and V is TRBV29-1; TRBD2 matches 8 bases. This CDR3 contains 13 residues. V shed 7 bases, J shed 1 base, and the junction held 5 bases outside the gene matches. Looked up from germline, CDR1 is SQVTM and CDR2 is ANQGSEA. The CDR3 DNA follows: TGCAGCGCCTCCAGCGGGGGCCAAGAGACCCAGTACTTC. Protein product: CSASSGGQETQYF.

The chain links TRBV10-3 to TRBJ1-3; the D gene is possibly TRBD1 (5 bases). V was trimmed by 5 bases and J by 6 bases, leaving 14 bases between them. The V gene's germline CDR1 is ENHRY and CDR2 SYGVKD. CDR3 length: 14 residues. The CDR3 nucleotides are TGTGCCATCAGTAAGGGACGCGGGATAAACACCATATATTTT. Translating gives CAISKGRGINTIYF.

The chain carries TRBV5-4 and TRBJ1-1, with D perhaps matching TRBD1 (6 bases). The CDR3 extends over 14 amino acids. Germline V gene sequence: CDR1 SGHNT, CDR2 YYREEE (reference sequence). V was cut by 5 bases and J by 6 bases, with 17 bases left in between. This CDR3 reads CASRVGQSPSEAFF. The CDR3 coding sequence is TGTGCCAGCAGGGTAGGACAGTCGCCGTCTGAAGCTTTCTTT. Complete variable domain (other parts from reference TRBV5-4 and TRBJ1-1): ETGVTQSPTHLIKTRGQQVTLRCSSQSGHNTVSWYQQALGQGPQFIFQYYREEENGRGNFPPRFSGLQFPNYSSELNVNALELDDSALYLCASRVGQSPSEAFFGQGTRLTVV.

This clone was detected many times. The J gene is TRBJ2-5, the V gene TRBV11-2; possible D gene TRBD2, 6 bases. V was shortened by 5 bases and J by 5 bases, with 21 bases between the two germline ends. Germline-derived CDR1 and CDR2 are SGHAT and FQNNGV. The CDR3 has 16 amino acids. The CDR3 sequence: CASSLPRDPRGETQYF. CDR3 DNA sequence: TGTGCCAGCAGCCTACCACGGGACCCCCGGGGGGAGACCCAGTACTTC.

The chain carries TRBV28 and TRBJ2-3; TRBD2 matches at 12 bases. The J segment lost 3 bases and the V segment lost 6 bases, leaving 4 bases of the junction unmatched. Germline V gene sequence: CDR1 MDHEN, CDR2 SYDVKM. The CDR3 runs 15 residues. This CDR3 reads CASRFGLAGTDTQYF. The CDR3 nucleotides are TGTGCCAGCAGATTCGGACTAGCGGGGACAGATACGCAGTATTTT. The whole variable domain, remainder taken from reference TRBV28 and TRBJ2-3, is DVKVTQSSRYLVKRTGEKVFLECVQDMDHENMFWYRQDPGLGLRLIYFSYDVKMKEKGDIPEGYSVSREKKERFSLILESASTNQTSMYLCASRFGLAGTDTQYFGPGTRLTVL.

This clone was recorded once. The chain's CDR3 is CASSLATSVDTQYF. CDR3 sequence (DNA): TGCGCCAGCAGCTTGGCGACTAGTGTAGATACGCAGTATTTT. The rearrangement uses TRBV5-1 and TRBJ2-3; possibly TRBD2 for D (6 bases). V lost 0 bases and J 5 bases, leaving 10 bases between the germline ends. This CDR3 comprises 14 residues. Germline CDR1 is SGHRS and CDR2 is YFSETQ.

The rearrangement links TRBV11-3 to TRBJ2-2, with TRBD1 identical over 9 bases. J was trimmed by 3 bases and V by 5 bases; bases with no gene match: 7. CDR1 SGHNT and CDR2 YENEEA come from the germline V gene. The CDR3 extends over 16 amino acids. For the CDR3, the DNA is TGTGCCAGCAGCGCAGACAGGGGGGTCGACACCGGGGAGCTGTTTTTT. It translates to CASSADRGVDTGELFF.

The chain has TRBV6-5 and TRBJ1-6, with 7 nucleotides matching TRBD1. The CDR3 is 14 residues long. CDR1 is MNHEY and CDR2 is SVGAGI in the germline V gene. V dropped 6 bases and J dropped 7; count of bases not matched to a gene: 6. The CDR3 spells CASRRDRANSPLHF. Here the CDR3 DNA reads TGTGCCAGCAGGCGGGACAGAGCGAATTCACCCCTCCACTTT.

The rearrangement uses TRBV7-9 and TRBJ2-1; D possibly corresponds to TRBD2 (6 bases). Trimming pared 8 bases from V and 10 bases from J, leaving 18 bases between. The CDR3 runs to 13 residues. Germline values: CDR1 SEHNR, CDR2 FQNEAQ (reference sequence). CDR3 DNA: TGTGCCAGCGGCGCGGGGTGGCCGGGGGAGCAGTTCTTC. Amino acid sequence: CASGAGWPGEQFF.

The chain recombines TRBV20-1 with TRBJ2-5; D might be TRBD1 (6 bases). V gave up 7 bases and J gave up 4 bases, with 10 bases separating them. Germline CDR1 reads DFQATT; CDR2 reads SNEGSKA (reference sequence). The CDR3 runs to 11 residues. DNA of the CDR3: TGCAGTGGGGGGCGCGGAGAGACCCAGTACTTC. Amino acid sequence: CSGGRGETQYF.